The 16 T cell receptor beta chains below all came from one sample that was sequenced in a study of T-cell reconstitution after alpha-beta-depleted transplantation in children. For TCRbeta, the library was prepared with unique molecular identifiers. TCRdb processed the PCR reads anew with MiXCR; each CDR3 protein has one entry. The sample carries roughly 70,000 distinct CDR3 sequences, 4.9% recorded once. Sequenced here: PBMCs, mostly from graft donor cells, sampled 180 days after TCRalphabeta/CD19-depleted stem cell transplant. These receptors originate from a boy less than two years old who had a stem cell transplant for acute myeloid leukemia, so the T cells may come from the graft donor.

This clonotype was observed many times. This sequence joins TRBV6-5 and TRBJ2-1; 8 bases agree with TRBD1. Germline V gene data show CDR1 as MNHEY and CDR2 as SVGAGI. This CDR3 has 14 amino acids. V trimming: 6 bases; J trimming: 2 bases; junction bases outside the gene matches: 3. In nucleotides, the CDR3 is TGTGCCAGCAGGACGACAGGGGCCTACAATGAGCAGTTCTTC. Translating it yields CASRTTGAYNEQFF.

This clonotype was picked up many times. J is TRBJ2-5 and V is TRBV20-1; either TRBD1 or TRBD2 may supply D (5 bases each). Germline V lookup: CDR1 DFQATT, CDR2 SNEGSKA (reference sequence). V was cut by 1 base and J by 1 base, with 7 bases left in between. This CDR3 region has 13 residues. CDR3 in DNA: TGCAGTGCTAGAGTGGGGACCCAAGAGACCCAGTACTTC. This codes for CSARVGTQETQYF.

This clonotype showed up many times. The chain links TRBV6-1 to TRBJ1-5, with 7 nucleotides matching TRBD1. V gave up 5 bases and J gave up 2 bases; unmatched junction bases: 9. Germline CDR1 MNHNS, CDR2 SASEGT. CDR3 length: 16 residues. The CDR3 nucleotides are TGTGCCAGCAGTCCCCGGGGTCAGGGGGGCAATCAGCCCCAGCATTTT. This encodes CASSPRGQGGNQPQHF.

This clonotype was counted between two and nine times. In nucleotides, the CDR3 is TGTGCCATCAGTGAAGGGGCAGTCTATGGCTACACCTTC. Translation: CAISEGAVYGYTF. V is TRBV10-3 and J is TRBJ1-2; D might be TRBD1 (5 bases). CDR1 and CDR2 from the germline V gene are ENHRY and SYGVKD. The CDR3 runs 13 residues. Trimming took off 3 bases at V and 4 bases at J, with 9 bases between the two ends.

This clonotype came up many times. The chain recombines TRBV20-1 with TRBJ2-7; 11 bases are shared with TRBD1. With V trimmed by 0 bases and J by 4 bases, 5 bases remained unmatched. The CDR3 has 15 residues. In germline, CDR1 is DFQATT, CDR2 SNEGSKA (reference sequence). The CDR3 reads CSARDGTGGVYEQYF. The CDR3 DNA reads as TGCAGTGCTAGAGATGGGACAGGGGGGGTTTACGAGCAGTACTTC.

This clonotype was seen repeatedly, ten times or more. The gene calls are TRBV20-1 and TRBJ1-1; D is ambiguous. Germline V CDR1 and CDR2: DFQATT, SNEGSKA (reference sequence). The CDR3 spans 13 residues. Trimming took off 4 bases at V and 1 base at J, with 10 bases between the two ends. The CDR3 sequence: CSAIKSRNTEAFF. For the CDR3, the DNA is TGCAGTGCTATAAAGTCCCGGAACACTGAAGCTTTCTTT.

This clonotype was seen repeatedly, ten times or more. The chain links TRBV5-1 to TRBJ2-5, with D perhaps matching TRBD1 (6 bases). The V gene lost 7 bases and the J gene lost 1 base, with 14 bases spanning the gap. This CDR3 is built from 14 residues. From germline, CDR1 is SGHRS and CDR2 YFSETQ. The CDR3 here is CASGRGGPQETQYF. CDR3 DNA: TGCGCCAGCGGCCGAGGGGGACCCCAAGAGACCCAGTACTTC.

This clonotype has a count of ten or more. The chain couples TRBV5-1 to TRBJ2-7; TRBD2 matches at 10 bases. CDR1 is SGHRS and CDR2 is YFSETQ in the germline V gene. CDR3 length equals 16 residues. Trimming at V came to 1 base and at J to 0 bases, leaving 4 bases not matched to a gene. CDR3 in DNA: TGCGCCAGCAGCTTGTTGGCTAGCGGGAGCTCCTACGAGCAGTACTTC. It codes for CASSLLASGSSYEQYF.

The chain is built from TRBV4-1 and TRBJ1-2; D is perhaps TRBD1 (5 bases). The CDR3 totals 18 residues. Germline V gene sequence: CDR1 MGHRA, CDR2 YSYEKL. V was clipped by 0 bases and J by 0 bases, with 17 bases between them. CDR3: CASSQEEGRATTNYGYTF. The CDR3 DNA follows: TGCGCCAGCAGCCAAGAGGAGGGCAGGGCTACAACTAACTATGGCTACACCTTC.

This clonotype was seen repeatedly, ten times or more. The V gene is TRBV5-1, the J gene TRBJ2-2, with D perhaps matching TRBD2 (5 bases). This CDR3 is 15 amino acids long. Germline V CDR1 and CDR2: SGHRS, YFSETQ. The CDR3: CAASSPGRNTGELFF. CDR3 DNA: TGCGCTGCCAGCAGCCCGGGGAGAAACACCGGGGAGCTGTTTTTT.

This clonotype has at least ten counts. CDR3 sequence reads: CASSYLDYEQFF. The CDR3 DNA reads as TGTGCCAGCAGTTACCTTGACTATGAGCAGTTCTTC. This chain links TRBV6-2 or TRBV6-3 with TRBJ2-1; D is uncertain. The germline V gene has CDR1 MNHEY and CDR2 SVGEGT. The V end was cut by 2 bases, the J end by 8 bases, with 7 bases between. CDR3 length: 12 residues.

This clonotype occurred many times. The chain employs TRBV12-3 or TRBV12-4 and TRBJ2-3; D is unresolved. The CDR3 covers 14 residues. Trimming took off 0 bases at V and 2 bases at J, with 6 bases between the two ends. CDR3 nucleotide sequence: TGTGCCAGCAGTTTAGCCGGACCCACAGATACGCAGTATTTT. Encoded protein: CASSLAGPTDTQYF.

The chain joins TRBV3-2 to TRBJ2-2; the table calls TRBD1, which could not be checked here. TRBV3-2 is a recognized pseudogene. This CDR3 is 19 amino acids long. This CDR3 reads CASCPHVPGTGMYTGELFF. DNA for the CDR3: TGTGCCAGCTGTCCACATGTCCCCGGGACAGGGATGTACACCGGGGAGCTGTTTTTT.

This clonotype was counted many times. The rearrangement joins TRBV5-1 to TRBJ1-5; D ambiguous. There are 10 residues in the CDR3. Germline values: CDR1 SGHRS, CDR2 YFSETQ. V was trimmed by 5 bases and J by 6 bases, leaving 3 bases between them. The CDR3 loop reads CASRSQPQHF. In DNA form, the CDR3 reads TGCGCCAGCAGGAGTCAGCCCCAGCATTTT.

This clonotype has ten or more counts. The rearrangement joins TRBV12-3 or TRBV12-4 to TRBJ1-1, with a tentative D call TRBD1 (6 bases). V lost 5 bases, J lost 1 base, and 17 bases lay in between. The CDR3 extends over 16 amino acids. In DNA form, the CDR3 reads TGTGCCAGCAGTCAGAATCCGACAGGAGCGAACACTGAAGCTTTCTTT. Its protein is CASSQNPTGANTEAFF.

This clonotype was observed at least ten times. The chain employs TRBV4-1 and TRBJ2-3; D unclear. The CDR3 loop spans 14 amino acids. Germline CDR1 and CDR2: MGHRA and YSYEKL. With 7 bases removed from V and 2 bases from J, the gap between germline ends came to 13 bases. CDR3 DNA sequence: TGCGCCAGCACCCGCGACAAGCACACAGATACGCAGTATTTT. Its protein is CASTRDKHTDTQYF.